This T cell receptor (beta chain) was found in a study of identical twins. CDR3 length: 18 residues. V was cut by 6 bases and J by 0 bases, with 21 bases left in between. This clonotype showed up just a few times. All donors were healthy, and all were Caucasian. A universal primer site was created by template switching, with the cDNA bearing unique molecular identifiers. TCRdb recomputed calls from the 5' RACE reads with MiXCR, one row per CDR3 protein. Of around 500,000 distinct CDR3 sequences in the sample, 11% to 15% were seen once. Separately, the same data were catalogued under a study of yellow fever vaccine responses in identical twins.

The TCR originated in a woman aged 18 to 35 in good health. Sequencing was carried out using CD4+ T cells sorted from blood. V gene TRBV12-3 or TRBV12-4 combines with J gene TRBJ2-1; tentatively, D is TRBD2 (7 bases). The CDR3 sequence is CASSLSQGGGSSYNEQFF. CDR3 sequence (DNA): TGTGCCAGCAGCCTCTCCCAAGGGGGGGGGAGCTCCTACAATGAGCAGTTCTTC.